The clone carrying this TCR beta chain was counted many times. Its antigen is undetermined. Germline V gene data show CDR1 as DFQATT and CDR2 as SNEGSKA (reference sequence). The V and J ends lost 3 bases and 1 base respectively, with 12 bases between them. CDR3 length equals 14 residues. This record comes from a study of spatial heterogeneity in lung cancer. TCR cDNA molecules each carried a unique molecular identifier. TCRdb analysed the 5' RACE reads with MiXCR anew, one entry per CDR3 protein. The repertoire holds 20,000 to 25,000 distinct CDR3 sequences, with under 3.5% as singletons. Whole-study results and caveats: Tumoral mutation counts were tracked by counts of expanded intratumoral alpha and beta TCRs.

Time point meaning: sample taken at primary tumor resection. The V and J genes are TRBV20-1 and TRBJ2-5, with D unclear. The sequenced sample was lung tumor tissue, obtained at surgery. This TCR derives from a male donor with early-stage non-small cell lung cancer. CDR3 DNA sequence: TGCAGTGCTAGCGCCGAGGCGGTCCAAGAGACCCAGTACTTC. Translated: CSASAEAVQETQYF.